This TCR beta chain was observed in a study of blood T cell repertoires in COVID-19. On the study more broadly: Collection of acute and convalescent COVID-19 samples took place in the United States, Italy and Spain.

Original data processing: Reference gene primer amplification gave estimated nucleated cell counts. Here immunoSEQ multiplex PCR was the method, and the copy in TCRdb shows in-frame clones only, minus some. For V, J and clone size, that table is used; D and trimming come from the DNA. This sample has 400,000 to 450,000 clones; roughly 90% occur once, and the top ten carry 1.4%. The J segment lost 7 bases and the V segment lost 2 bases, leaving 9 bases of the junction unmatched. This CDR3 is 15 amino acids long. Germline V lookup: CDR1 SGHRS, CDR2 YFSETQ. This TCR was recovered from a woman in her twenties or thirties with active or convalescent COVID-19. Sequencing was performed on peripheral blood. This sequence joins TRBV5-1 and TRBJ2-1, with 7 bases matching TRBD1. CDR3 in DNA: TGCGCCAGCAGCTTCGACAGGGCGGGTCGAAATGAGCAGTTCTTC. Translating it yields CASSFDRAGRNEQFF.